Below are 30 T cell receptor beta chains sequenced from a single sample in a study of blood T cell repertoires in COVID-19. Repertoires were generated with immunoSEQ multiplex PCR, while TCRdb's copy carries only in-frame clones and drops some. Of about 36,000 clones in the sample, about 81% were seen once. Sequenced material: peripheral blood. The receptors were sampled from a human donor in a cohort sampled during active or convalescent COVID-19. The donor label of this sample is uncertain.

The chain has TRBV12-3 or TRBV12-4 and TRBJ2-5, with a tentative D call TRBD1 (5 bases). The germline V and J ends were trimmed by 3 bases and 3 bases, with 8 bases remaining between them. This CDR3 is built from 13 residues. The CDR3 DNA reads TGTGCCAGCAGTTTCATAGGGGAAGAGACCCAGTACTTC. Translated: CASSFIGEETQYF.

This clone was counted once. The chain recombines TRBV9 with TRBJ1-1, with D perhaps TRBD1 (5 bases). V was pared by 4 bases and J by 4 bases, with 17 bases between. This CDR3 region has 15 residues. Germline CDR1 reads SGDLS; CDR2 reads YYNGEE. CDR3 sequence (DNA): TGTGCCAGCAGCCCCTCGGGAGGGGAGGGCACTGAAGCTTTCTTT. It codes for CASSPSGGEGTEAFF.

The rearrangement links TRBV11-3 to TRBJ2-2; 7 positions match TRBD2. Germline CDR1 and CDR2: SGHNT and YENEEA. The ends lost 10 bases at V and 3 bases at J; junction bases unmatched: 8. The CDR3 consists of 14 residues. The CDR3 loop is CATSGRVDTGELFF. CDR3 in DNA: TGTGCCACCTCAGGGAGGGTTGACACCGGGGAGCTGTTTTTT.

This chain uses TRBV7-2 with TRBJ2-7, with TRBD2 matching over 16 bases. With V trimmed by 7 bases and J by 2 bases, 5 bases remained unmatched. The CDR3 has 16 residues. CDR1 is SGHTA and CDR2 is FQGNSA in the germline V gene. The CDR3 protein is CASTGTSGRGAYEQYF. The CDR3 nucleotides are TGTGCCAGCACCGGGACTAGCGGGAGGGGGGCCTACGAGCAGTACTTC. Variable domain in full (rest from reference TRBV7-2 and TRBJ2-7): GAGVSQSPSNKVTEKGKDVELRCDPISGHTALYWYRQSLGQGLEFLIYFQGNSAPDKSGLPSDRFSAERTGGSVSTLTIQRTQQEDSAVYLCASTGTSGRGAYEQYFGPGTRLTVT.

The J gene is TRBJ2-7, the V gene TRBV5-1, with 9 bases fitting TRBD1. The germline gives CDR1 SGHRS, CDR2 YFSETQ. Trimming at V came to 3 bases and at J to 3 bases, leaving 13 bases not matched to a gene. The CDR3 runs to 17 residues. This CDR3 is CASSWAPGQGGGYEQYF. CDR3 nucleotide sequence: TGCGCCAGCAGCTGGGCTCCGGGACAGGGTGGGGGCTACGAGCAGTACTTC.

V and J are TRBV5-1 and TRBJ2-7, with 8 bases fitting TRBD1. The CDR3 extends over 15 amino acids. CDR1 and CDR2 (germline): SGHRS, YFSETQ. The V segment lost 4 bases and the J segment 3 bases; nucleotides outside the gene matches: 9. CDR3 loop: CASSHGTGRNYEQYF. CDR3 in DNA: TGCGCCAGCAGCCACGGGACAGGTCGCAACTACGAGCAGTACTTC.

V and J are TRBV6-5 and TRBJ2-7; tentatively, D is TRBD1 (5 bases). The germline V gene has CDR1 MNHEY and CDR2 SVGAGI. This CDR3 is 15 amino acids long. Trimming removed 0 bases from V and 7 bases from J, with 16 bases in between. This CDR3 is CASSYSDPRTWEQYF. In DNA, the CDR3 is TGTGCCAGCAGTTACTCAGACCCCAGGACATGGGAGCAGTACTTC.

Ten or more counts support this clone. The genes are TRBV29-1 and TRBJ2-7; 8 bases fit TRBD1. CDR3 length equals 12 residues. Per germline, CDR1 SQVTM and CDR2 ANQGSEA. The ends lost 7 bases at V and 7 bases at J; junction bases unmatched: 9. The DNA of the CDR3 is TGCAGCGCATCGGACAGGGTCGGGGAGCAGTACTTC. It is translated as CSASDRVGEQYF.

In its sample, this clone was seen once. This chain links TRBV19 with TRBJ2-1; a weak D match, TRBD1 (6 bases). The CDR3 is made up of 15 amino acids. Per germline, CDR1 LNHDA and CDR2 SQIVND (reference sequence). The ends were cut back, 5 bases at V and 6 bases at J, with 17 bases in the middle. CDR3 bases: TGTGCCAGTAGTGAGAGACAGGATCATAGCAATGAGCAGTTCTTC. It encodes CASSERQDHSNEQFF. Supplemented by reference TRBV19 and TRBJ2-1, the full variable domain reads DGGITQSPKYLFRKEGQNVTLSCEQNLNHDAMYWYRQDPGQGLRLIYYSQIVNDFQKGDIAEGYSVSREKKESFPLTVTSAQKNPTAFYLCASSERQDHSNEQFFGPGTRLTVL.

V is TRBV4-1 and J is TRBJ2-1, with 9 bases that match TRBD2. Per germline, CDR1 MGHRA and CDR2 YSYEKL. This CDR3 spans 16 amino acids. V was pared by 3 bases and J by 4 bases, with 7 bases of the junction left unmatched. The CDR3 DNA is TGCGCCAGCAGCCAGAAGGTAGCGGGAGAATACAATGAGCAGTTCTTC. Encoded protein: CASSQKVAGEYNEQFF.

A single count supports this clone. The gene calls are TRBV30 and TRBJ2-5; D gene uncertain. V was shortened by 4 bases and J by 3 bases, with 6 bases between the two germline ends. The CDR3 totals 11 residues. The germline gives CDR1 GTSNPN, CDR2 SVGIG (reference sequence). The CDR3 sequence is CAWNREETQYF. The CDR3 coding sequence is TGTGCCTGGAACCGGGAAGAGACCCAGTACTTC.

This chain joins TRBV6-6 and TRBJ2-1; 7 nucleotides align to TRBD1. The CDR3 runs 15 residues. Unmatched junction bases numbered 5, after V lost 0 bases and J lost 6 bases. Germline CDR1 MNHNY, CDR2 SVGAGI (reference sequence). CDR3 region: CASSYSSRGSNEQFF. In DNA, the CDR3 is TGTGCCAGCAGTTACTCGAGCAGGGGGTCCAATGAGCAGTTCTTC.

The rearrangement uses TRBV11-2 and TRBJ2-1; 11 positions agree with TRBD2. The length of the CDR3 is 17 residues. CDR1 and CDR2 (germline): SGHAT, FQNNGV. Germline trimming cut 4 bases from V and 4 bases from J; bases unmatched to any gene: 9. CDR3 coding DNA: TGTGCCAGCAGCTCCCCCCCCGGGACTAGCGGATACAATGAGCAGTTCTTC. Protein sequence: CASSSPPGTSGYNEQFF.

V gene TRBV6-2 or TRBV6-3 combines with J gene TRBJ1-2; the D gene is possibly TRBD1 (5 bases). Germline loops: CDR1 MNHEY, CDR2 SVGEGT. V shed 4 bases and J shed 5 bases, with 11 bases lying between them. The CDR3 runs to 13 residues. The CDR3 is CASSWEGLYGYTF. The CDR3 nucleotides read TGTGCCAGCAGTTGGGAGGGGCTGTATGGCTACACCTTC.

The CDR3 coding sequence is TGTGCCACCAGCAGAGATCGGGTCGGCTTATACAATGAGCAGTTCTTC. As protein: CATSRDRVGLYNEQFF. The V call is TRBV15, the J call TRBJ2-1; D gene unclear. The V gene's germline CDR1 is LNHNV and CDR2 YYDKDF (reference sequence). Trimming cost V 0 bases and J 4 bases, with 13 bases left between them. The CDR3 consists of 16 residues.

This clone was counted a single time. The CDR3 region is CASSPSSNTEAFF. The CDR3 DNA sequence: TGTGCCAGCAGCCCTTCTTCGAACACTGAAGCTTTCTTT. This chain links TRBV7-9 with TRBJ1-1; D ambiguous. Germline-derived CDR1 and CDR2 are SEHNR and FQNEAQ (reference sequence). Trimming pared 5 bases from V and 1 base from J, leaving 8 bases between. CDR3 length equals 13 residues.

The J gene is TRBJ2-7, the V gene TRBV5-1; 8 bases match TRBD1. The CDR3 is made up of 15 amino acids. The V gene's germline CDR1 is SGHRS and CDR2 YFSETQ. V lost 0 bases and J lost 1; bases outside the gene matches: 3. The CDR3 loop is CASSLGTGRSYEQYF. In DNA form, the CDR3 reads TGCGCCAGCAGCTTGGGGACAGGGCGGTCCTACGAGCAGTACTTC.

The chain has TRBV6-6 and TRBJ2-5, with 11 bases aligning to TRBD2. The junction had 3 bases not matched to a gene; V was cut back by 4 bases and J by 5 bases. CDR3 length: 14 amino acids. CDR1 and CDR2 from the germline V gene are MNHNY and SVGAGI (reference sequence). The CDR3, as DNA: TGTGCCAGCAGTTTAGCGGGAGGGACTGAGACCCAGTACTTC. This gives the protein CASSLAGGTETQYF.

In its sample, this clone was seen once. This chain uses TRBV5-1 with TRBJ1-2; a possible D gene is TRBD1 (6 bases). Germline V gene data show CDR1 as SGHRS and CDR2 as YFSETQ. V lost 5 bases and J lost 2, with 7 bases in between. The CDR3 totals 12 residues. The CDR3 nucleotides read TGCGCCAGCAGTCAGGGGAACTATGGCTACACCTTC. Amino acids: CASSQGNYGYTF.

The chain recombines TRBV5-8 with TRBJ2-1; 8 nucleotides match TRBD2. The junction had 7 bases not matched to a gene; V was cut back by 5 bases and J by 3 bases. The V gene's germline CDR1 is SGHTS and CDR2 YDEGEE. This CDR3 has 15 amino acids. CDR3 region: CASSRREGYYNEQFF. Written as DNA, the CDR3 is TGTGCCAGCAGTCGACGGGAGGGCTACTACAATGAGCAGTTCTTC.

The CDR3 is CASSLGGTGAKNIQYF. The CDR3 nucleotides read TGTGCCAGCAGCTTAGGCGGGACAGGGGCCAAAAACATTCAGTACTTC. The rearrangement uses TRBV7-9 and TRBJ2-4; 9 bases line up with TRBD1. The trim removed 1 base at V and 1 base at J, leaving 2 bases unmatched. Germline V lookup: CDR1 SEHNR, CDR2 FQNEAQ (reference sequence). The CDR3 runs to 16 residues.

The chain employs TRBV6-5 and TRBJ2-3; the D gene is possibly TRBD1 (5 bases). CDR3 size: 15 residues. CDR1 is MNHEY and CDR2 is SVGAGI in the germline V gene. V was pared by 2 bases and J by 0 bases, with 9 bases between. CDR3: CASSYAGKSTDTQYF. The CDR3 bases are TGTGCCAGCAGTTACGCAGGGAAAAGCACAGATACGCAGTATTTT.

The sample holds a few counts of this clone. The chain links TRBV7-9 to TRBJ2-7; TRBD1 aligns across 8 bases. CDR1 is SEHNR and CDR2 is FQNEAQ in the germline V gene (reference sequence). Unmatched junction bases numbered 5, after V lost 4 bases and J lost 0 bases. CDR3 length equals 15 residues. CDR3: CASSSGQAHSYEQYF. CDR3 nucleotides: TGTGCCAGCAGCTCGGGACAGGCTCACTCCTACGAGCAGTACTTC.

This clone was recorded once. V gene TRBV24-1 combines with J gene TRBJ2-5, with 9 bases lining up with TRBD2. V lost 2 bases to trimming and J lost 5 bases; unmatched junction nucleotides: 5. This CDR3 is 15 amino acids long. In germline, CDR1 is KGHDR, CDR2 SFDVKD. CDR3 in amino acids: CATSDSGTSYETQYF. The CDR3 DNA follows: TGTGCCACCAGTGATTCGGGGACTAGCTACGAGACCCAGTACTTC.

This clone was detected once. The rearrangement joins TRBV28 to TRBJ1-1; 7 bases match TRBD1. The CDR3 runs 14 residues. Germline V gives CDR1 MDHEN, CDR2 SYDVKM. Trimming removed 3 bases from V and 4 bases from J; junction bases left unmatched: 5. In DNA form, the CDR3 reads TGTGCCAGCAGTTTCCAGGGGGTTCGCACTGAAGCTTTCTTT. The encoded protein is CASSFQGVRTEAFF. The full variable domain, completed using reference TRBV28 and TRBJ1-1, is DVKVTQSSRYLVKRTGEKVFLECVQDMDHENMFWYRQDPGLGLRLIYFSYDVKMKEKGDIPEGYSVSREKKERFSLILESASTNQTSMYLCASSFQGVRTEAFFGQGTRLTVV.

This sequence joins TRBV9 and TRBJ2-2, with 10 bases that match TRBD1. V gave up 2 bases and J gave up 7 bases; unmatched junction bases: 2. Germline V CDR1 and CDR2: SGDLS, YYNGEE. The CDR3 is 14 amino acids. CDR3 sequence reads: CASSVGQGSGELFF. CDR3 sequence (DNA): TGTGCCAGCAGCGTGGGACAGGGGAGCGGGGAGCTGTTTTTT.

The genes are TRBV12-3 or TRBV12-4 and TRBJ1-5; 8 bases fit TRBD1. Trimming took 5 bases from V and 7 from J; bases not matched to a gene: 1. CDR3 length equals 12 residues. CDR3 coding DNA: TGTGCCAGCAGTCAGGGGGCCCAGCCCCAGCATTTT. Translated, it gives CASSQGAQPQHF.

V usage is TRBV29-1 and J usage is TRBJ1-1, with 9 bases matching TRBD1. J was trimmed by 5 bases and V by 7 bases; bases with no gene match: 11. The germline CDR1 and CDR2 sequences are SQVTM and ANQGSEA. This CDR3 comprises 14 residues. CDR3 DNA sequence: TGCAGCGCCAAATCCGGGACAGGGCGAACTGAAGCTTTCTTT. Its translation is CSAKSGTGRTEAFF.

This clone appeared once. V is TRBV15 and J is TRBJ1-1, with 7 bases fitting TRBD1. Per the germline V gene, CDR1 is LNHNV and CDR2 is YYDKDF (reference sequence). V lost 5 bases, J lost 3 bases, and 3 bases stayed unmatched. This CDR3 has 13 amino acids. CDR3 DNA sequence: TGTGCCACCAGCTCAACAGGGGACACTGAAGCTTTCTTT. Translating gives CATSSTGDTEAFF.

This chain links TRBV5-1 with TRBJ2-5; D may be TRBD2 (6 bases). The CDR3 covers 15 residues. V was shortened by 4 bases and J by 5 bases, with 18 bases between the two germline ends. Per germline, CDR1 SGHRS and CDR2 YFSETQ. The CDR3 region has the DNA TGCGCCAGCAGCCCCTCCGGAGGGAACGTTGAGACCCAGTACTTC. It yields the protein CASSPSGGNVETQYF. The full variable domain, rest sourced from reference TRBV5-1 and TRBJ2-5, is KAGVTQTPRYLIKTRGQQVTLSCSPISGHRSVSWYQQTPGQGLQFLFEYFSETQRNKGNFPGRFSGRQFSNSRSEMNVSTLELGDSALYLCASSPSGGNVETQYFGPGTRLLVL.